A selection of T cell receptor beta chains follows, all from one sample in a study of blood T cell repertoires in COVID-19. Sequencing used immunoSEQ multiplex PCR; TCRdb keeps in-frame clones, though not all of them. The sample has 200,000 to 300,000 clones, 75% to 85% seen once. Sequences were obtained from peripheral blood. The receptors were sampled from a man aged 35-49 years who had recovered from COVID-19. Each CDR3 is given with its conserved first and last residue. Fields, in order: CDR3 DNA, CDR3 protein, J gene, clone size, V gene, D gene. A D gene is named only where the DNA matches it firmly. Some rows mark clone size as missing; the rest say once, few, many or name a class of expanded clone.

TGTGCCAGCAGCCAAGTACAAGCTGGACGGAGGAGCACAGATACGCAGTATTTT CASSQVQAGRRSTDTQYF TRBJ2-3 - TRBV3-1/TRBV3-2 -
TGTGCCAGCAGCTGGTGGGAGGGGGCTAACTATGGCTACACCTTC CASSWWEGANYGYTF TRBJ1-2 - TRBV5-6 -
TGTGCCACCAGCAGAGATATCGGGGGGGAGGATAGTTACGAGCAGTACTTC CATSRDIGGEDSYEQYF TRBJ2-7 - TRBV15 TRBD2
TGTGCCAGCAGTTCCACCCCCCCGGGACAGGGGGCGACCGGGGAGCTGTTTTTT CASSSTPPGQGATGELFF TRBJ2-2 - TRBV9 TRBD1
TGTGCTAGTGGAACCGCAGGCCTCAATCAGCCCCAGCATTTT CASGTAGLNQPQHF TRBJ1-5 - TRBV12-5 -
TGTGCCAGCTCACCCGCCGCGTTAGTTGGAGCGCCCCAGCATTTT CASSPAALVGAPQHF TRBJ1-5 - TRBV18 -
TGTGCCAGCAGCTCACAAGGCGGGAGGAACATTCAGTACTTC CASSSQGGRNIQYF TRBJ2-4 once TRBV7-2 TRBD2
TGTGCCAGCAGAATTTATCTGGGAACAGGGGGAGATACGCAGTATTTT CASRIYLGTGGDTQYF TRBJ2-3 - TRBV27 TRBD1
TGCGCCAGCAGCTCTAGCGGCGACTCCATAGGGCAGTTCTTC CASSSSGDSIGQFF TRBJ2-1 - TRBV5-1 TRBD2
TGTGCCAGCAGTTACTTACAGGGTACTGGTGAGACCCAGTACTTC CASSYLQGTGETQYF TRBJ2-5 - TRBV6-5 -
TGTGCCAGCAGCTTATCCCCTGACAGGAATAGCAATCAGCCCCAGCATTTT CASSLSPDRNSNQPQHF TRBJ1-5 - TRBV7-6 -
TGTGCCAGCAGTTTCTTAATAGCGGGGGGCACAGATACGCAGTATTTT CASSFLIAGGTDTQYF TRBJ2-3 - TRBV6-5 TRBD2
TGTGCCACCAGTGATGGGACTAGCGACACCGGGGAGCTGTTTTTT CATSDGTSDTGELFF TRBJ2-2 many TRBV24-1 TRBD2
TGTGCCAGCAGCTTAGGTGGCGCCAGGGGTTCACCCCTCCACTTT CASSLGGARGSPLHF TRBJ1-6 - TRBV7-2 -
TGCAGCGGTTGGTACGGGGACAGGGGAGCTTTCTTT CSGWYGDRGAFF TRBJ1-1 - TRBV29-1 TRBD1
TGTGCCAGCAGCTTAGGCCGGGGGGGCGGTAGCTACGAGCAGTACTTC CASSLGRGGGSYEQYF TRBJ2-7 - TRBV11-2 TRBD2
TGTGCCAGCAGCAGGACAGGGGAAGAGACCCAGTACTTC CASSRTGEETQYF TRBJ2-5 - TRBV27 TRBD1
TGTGCCAGCAGGTTAGCGGGCTCAGATACGCAGTATTTT CASRLAGSDTQYF TRBJ2-3 - TRBV7-2 TRBD2
TGTGCCAGCAGTTTAGCGGGAGAGTACGAGCAGTACTTC CASSLAGEYEQYF TRBJ2-7 - TRBV28 TRBD2
TGTGCCAGTAGTATGGGCGGGGGCACAGATACGCAGTATTTT CASSMGGGTDTQYF TRBJ2-3 - TRBV19 -
TGTGCCAGCTCCACCAATTGGCGGGAGGAAGACACAGATACGCAGTATTTT CASSTNWREEDTDTQYF TRBJ2-3 - TRBV18 TRBD2
TGTGCCAGCAGCTCTACTAGCGGGAGGACAGATACGCAGTATTTT CASSSTSGRTDTQYF TRBJ2-3 - TRBV11-2 TRBD2
TGTGCCAGCAGCCCCAGGGAGGCTAATGAAAAACTGTTTTTT CASSPREANEKLFF TRBJ1-4 - TRBV25-1 -
TGTGCCAGCACCCAGAGGGGGGGGACCTCTGGAAACACCATATATTTT CASTQRGGTSGNTIYF TRBJ1-3 - TRBV7-9 -
TGTGCCACCAGCAGAAAACTACAAACTCGGGCCGGGGAGCTGTTTTTT CATSRKLQTRAGELFF TRBJ2-2 - TRBV15 -
TGTGCCAGCTCACCAGGGCTTAACACTGAAGCTTTCTTT CASSPGLNTEAFF TRBJ1-1 few TRBV18 -
TGTGCCAGCAGTTACCAGAATCAGCCCCAGCATTTT CASSYQNQPQHF TRBJ1-5 - TRBV6-5 -
TGTGCCAGCAGCTTAGCCTCCGGGGTGGATAATTCACCCCTCCACTTT CASSLASGVDNSPLHF TRBJ1-6 few TRBV7-2 -
TGTGCCAGTAGTAACCCACAGGGCTCGGTGTTTTCGCAGTACTTC CASSNPQGSVFSQYF TRBJ2-7 - TRBV19 -
TGTGCCAGCAGCTTTCCGGGACACGGAGTCTCTGGAAACACCATATATTTT CASSFPGHGVSGNTIYF TRBJ1-3 - TRBV28 -
TGTGCCACCAGCAGGGACAGGGGAGGGATTCAGTACTTC CATSRDRGGIQYF TRBJ2-4 - TRBV15 TRBD1
TGTGCCAGCAGCTCGACAGACACAGATACGCAGTATTTT CASSSTDTDTQYF TRBJ2-3 - TRBV7-9 -
TGTGCCAGCAGCGTCCGAGTGGGGGAGGATGAGCAGTTCTTC CASSVRVGEDEQFF TRBJ2-1 - TRBV9 -